This T cell receptor (beta chain) was sequenced during a study of identical twins (TCRdb year 2016). With regard to the full study: TCR alpha and beta repertoires from monozygotic twins, unrelated adults of various ages and cord blood were deep-sequenced to test whether fetal clonotypes persist. To rule out contamination, replicate twin experiments were performed at different times with different library preparation protocols. Overall study results and their limits: Fewer insertions were carried by abundant cord blood beta clonotypes, a similar but weaker trend appeared in young adult naive repertoires, and no such trend appeared in memory repertoires. The excess sharing between twins in beta out-of-frame sequences was weaker because fewer shared sequences reduced the signal-to-noise ratio. Compared with coincidental sharing between unrelated individuals, out-of-frame TCR alpha sequences shared between twins showed an excess of sequences with low generation probability. In monozygotic twins, out-of-frame TCR alpha sharing was systematically underestimated by recombination models, although the models agreed with sharing between unrelated individuals. Because the same donors could not be followed over many years, conclusions were based on cross-sectional statistical analysis. Invariant T cells such as MAIT and iNKT could partly confound zero-insertion analyses, although diverse VJ usage argued against such confounding for most clonotypes.

Concerning this clonotype: Its antigen is not yet known. It has no much larger one-base neighbor in the sample; base qualities were not kept.

Only healthy Caucasian donors were included. Three unrelated non-twin adults were additionally sequenced: a male aged 18 to 30, a male aged 50 to 59 and a female aged 50 to 59. Miltenyi CD45RO+ enrichment and human naive T-cell isolation kits were used to isolate memory (CD45RO+) and naive T cells from PBMC. Library construction relied on 5' RACE. Sequencing took place on an Illumina HiSeq 2000. Template switching introduced a universal primer binding site; the final cDNA contained a unique molecular identifier, enabling accurate counting of TCR cDNA molecules. First-strand cDNA for TCR alpha and beta chains was synthesized from specific primers in the conserved constant-segment region. To control for contamination, every cDNA library was double barcoded, receiving both a SMART-Mk sample barcode and Illumina barcodes. TruSeq adapter sequences and Illumina sample barcodes were added in two successive PCR steps. The Illumina HiSeq platform was used with custom primers to sequence TCR alpha and beta cDNA libraries. The authors processed their data as follows. MiGEC was used to process raw reads and extract unique molecular identifiers, and MiXCR was used to find CDR3 positions. Recombination models were inferred per individual with the repgenHMM and IGoR tools using an EM algorithm. Shared clonotypes were analyzed with the tcR package in R, and sharing was normalized by the product of cloneset sizes. To study raw recombination without the effects of thymic and clonal selection, out-of-frame nonproductive sequences were analyzed. The public reads were reprocessed in TCRdb via fastp at Q25 and MiXCR, keeping in-frame beta chains. Each CDR3 protein appears once, grouped with its most common genes and DNA. The V and J calls here are based on TCRdb, not the publication. The sample table lists about 690,000 distinct CDR3 sequences, around 6% of them with a count of one. Roughly 2% of the sample rests with the top ten.

Taken from cysteine to phenylalanine, the CDR3 has 14 residues. Solely the CDR3 DNA is kept, with 42 bases framed from the first base. The junction carries 10 bases between V and J, which are trimmed by 2 bases and 3 bases respectively. The TCR sequence derives from a young man in good health. The sequence is built from TRBV12-3 or TRBV12-4 and TRBJ1-1, with the D gene uncertain. The specimen was naive T cells sorted from blood. This sample's cell subset or site label indicates: cells isolated with a human naive T-cell isolation kit. The nucleotides are TGTGCCAGCAGTTTATTGGCTGTTTACACTGAAGCTTTCTTT. The resulting protein is CASSLLAVYTEAFF.